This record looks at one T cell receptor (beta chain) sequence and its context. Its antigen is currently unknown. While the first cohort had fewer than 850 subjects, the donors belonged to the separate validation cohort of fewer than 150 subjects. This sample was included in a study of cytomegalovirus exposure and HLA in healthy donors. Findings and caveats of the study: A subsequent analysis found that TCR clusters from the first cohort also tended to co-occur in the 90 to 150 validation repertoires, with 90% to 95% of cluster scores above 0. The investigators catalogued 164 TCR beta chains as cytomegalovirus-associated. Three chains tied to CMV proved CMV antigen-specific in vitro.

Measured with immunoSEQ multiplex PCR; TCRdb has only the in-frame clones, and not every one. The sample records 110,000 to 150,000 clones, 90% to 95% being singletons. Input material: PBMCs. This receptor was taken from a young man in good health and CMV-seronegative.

The CDR3 protein is CASTPLGGGLGHEQFF. Here the CDR3 DNA reads TGCGCCAGCACCCCCTTGGGGGGGGGCCTCGGCCATGAGCAGTTCTTC. This chain joins TRBV5-1 and TRBJ2-1; maybe TRBD2 (7 bases). The CDR3 spans 16 residues. Germline V gene lookup returns CDR1 SGHRS and CDR2 YFSETQ. Between the trimmed V and J ends, which lost 6 bases and 8 bases, there was a span of 24 bases.